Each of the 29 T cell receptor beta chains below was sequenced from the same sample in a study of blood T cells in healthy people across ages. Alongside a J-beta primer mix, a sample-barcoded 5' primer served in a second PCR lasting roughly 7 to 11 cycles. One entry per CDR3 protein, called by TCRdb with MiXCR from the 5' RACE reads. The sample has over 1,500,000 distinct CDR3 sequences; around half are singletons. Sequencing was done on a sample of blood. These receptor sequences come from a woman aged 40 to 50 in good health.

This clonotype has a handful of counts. The CDR3, as DNA: TGCAGCACCACCCCACTTGGAGGGGGTCAAGCTTTCTTT. Protein: CSTTPLGGGQAFF. The chain links TRBV29-1 to TRBJ1-1; perhaps TRBD1 as D (6 bases). This CDR3 has 13 residues. V gave up 8 bases and J gave up 9 bases, with 22 bases separating them. CDR1 and CDR2 (germline): SQVTM, ANQGSEA.

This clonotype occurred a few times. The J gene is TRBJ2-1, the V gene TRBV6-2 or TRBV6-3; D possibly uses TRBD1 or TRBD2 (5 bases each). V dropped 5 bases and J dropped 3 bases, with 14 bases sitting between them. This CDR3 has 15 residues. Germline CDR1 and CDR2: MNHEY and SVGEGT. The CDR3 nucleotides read TGTGCCAGCAGTGTCGAGGGACCACACTACAATGAGCAGTTCTTC. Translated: CASSVEGPHYNEQFF.

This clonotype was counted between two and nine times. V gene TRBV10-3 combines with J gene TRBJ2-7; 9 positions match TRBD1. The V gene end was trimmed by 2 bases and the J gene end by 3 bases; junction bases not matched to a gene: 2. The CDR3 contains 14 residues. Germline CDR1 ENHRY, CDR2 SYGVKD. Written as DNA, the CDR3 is TGTGCCATCAGTGAGGGGACAGGGAACTACGAGCAGTACTTC. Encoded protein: CAISEGTGNYEQYF.

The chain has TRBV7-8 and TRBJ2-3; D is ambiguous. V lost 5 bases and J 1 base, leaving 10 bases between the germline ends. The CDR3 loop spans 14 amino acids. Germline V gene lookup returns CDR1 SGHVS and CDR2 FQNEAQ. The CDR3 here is CASSVIRGTDTQYF. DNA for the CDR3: TGTGCCAGCAGCGTCATTCGTGGCACAGATACGCAGTATTTT. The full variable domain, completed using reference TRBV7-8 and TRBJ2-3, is GAGVSQSPRYKVAKRGQDVALRCDPISGHVSLFWYQQALGQGPEFLTYFQNEAQLDKSGLPSDRFFAERPEGSVSTLKIQRTQQEDSAVYLCASSVIRGTDTQYFGPGTRLTVL.

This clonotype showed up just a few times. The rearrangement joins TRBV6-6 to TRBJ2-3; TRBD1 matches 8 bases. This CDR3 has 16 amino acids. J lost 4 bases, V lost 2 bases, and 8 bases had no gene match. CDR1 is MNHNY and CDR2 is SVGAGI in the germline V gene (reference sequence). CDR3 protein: CASSYGAGGLADTQYF. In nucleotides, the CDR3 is TGTGCCAGCAGTTACGGCGCAGGGGGCTTGGCAGATACGCAGTATTTT.

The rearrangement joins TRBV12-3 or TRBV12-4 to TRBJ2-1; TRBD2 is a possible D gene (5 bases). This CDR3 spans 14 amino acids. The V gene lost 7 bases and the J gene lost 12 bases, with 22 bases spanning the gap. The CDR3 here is CASTMGLAGTAQFF. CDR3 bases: TGTGCCAGCACTATGGGCCTAGCCGGAACAGCGCAGTTCTTC.

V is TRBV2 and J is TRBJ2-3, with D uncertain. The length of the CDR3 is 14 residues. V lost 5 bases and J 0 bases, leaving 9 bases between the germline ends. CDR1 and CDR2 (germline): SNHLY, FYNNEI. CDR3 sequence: CASSRMRSTDTQYF. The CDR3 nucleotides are TGTGCCAGCAGTAGGATGCGCAGCACAGATACGCAGTATTTT.

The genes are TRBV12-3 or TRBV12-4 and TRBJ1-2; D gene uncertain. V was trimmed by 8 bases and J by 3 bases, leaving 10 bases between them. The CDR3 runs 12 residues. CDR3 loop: CASRGRDYGYTF. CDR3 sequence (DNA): TGTGCCAGCCGAGGGCGGGACTATGGCTACACCTTC.

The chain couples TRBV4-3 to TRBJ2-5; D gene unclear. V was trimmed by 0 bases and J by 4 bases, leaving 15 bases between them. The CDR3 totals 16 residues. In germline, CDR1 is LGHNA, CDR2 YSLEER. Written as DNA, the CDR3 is TGCGCCAGCAGCCAAGATAGGGAAGGAAAAGGAGAGACCCAGTACTTC. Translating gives CASSQDREGKGETQYF.

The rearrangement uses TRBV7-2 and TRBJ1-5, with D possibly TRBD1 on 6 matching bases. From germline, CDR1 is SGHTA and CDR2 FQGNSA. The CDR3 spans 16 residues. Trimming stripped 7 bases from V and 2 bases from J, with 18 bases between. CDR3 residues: CASTVGGGGRNQPQHF. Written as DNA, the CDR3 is TGTGCCAGCACCGTAGGGGGGGGAGGACGCAATCAGCCCCAGCATTTT. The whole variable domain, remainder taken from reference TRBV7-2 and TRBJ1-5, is GAGVSQSPSNKVTEKGKDVELRCDPISGHTALYWYRQSLGQGLEFLIYFQGNSAPDKSGLPSDRFSAERTGGSVSTLTIQRTQQEDSAVYLCASTVGGGGRNQPQHFGDGTRLSIL.

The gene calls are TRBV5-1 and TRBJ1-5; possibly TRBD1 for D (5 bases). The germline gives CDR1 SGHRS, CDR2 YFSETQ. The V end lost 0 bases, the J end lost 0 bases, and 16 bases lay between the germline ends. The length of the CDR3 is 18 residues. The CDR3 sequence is CASSLARDRGPSNQPQHF. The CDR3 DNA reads TGCGCCAGCAGCTTGGCCAGAGACAGAGGACCTAGCAATCAGCCCCAGCATTTT. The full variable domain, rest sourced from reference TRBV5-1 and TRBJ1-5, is KAGVTQTPRYLIKTRGQQVTLSCSPISGHRSVSWYQQTPGQGLQFLFEYFSETQRNKGNFPGRFSGRQFSNSRSEMNVSTLELGDSALYLCASSLARDRGPSNQPQHFGDGTRLSIL.

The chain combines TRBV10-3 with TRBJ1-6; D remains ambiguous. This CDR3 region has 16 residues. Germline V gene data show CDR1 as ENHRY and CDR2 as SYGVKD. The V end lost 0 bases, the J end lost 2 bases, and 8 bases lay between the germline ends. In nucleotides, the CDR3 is TGTGCCATCAGTGAGTCGGCGGACCCCTATAATTCACCCCTCCACTTT. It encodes CAISESADPYNSPLHF.

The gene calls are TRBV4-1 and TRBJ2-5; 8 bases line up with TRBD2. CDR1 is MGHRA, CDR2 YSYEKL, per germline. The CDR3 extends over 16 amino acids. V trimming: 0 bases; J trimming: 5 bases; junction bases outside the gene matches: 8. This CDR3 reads CASSQEPARGAETQYF. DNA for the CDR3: TGCGCCAGCAGCCAAGAACCGGCGCGGGGGGCTGAGACCCAGTACTTC.

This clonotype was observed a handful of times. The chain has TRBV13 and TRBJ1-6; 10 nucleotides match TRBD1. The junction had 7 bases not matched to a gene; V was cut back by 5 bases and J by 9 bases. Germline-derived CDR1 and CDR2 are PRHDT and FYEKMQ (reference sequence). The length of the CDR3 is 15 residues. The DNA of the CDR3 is TGTGCCAGCAGCCCCGGGACAGGGGCTGGTTCACCCCTCCACTTT. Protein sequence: CASSPGTGAGSPLHF.

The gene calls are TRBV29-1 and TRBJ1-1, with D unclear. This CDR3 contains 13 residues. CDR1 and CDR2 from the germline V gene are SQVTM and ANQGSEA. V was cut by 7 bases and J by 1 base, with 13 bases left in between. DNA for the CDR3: TGCAGCGCTCCAAGCAGCCGGAACACTGAAGCTTTCTTT. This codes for CSAPSSRNTEAFF.

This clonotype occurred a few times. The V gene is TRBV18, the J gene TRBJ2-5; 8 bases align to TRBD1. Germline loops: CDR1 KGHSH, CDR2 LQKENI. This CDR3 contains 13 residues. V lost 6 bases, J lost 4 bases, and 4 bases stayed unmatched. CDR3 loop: CASSQGQAETQYF. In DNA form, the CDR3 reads TGTGCCAGCTCGCAGGGACAGGCAGAGACCCAGTACTTC.

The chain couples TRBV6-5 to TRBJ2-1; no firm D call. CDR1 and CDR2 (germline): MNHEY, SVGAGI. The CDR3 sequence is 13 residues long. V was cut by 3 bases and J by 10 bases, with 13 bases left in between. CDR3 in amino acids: CASSYMPSAEQFF. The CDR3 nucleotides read TGTGCCAGCAGTTATATGCCCTCCGCAGAGCAGTTCTTC.

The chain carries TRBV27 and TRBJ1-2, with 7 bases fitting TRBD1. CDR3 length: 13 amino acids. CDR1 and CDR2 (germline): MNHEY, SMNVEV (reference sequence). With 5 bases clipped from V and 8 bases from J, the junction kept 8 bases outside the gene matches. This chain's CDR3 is CASSQQHRGGYTF. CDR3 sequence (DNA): TGTGCCAGCAGTCAACAACACAGGGGAGGCTACACCTTC.

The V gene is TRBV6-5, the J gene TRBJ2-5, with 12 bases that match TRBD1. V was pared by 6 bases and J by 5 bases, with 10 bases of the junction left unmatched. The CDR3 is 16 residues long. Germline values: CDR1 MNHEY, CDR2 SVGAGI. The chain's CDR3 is CASSNTGTGGAETQYF. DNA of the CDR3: TGTGCCAGCAGCAATACCGGGACAGGGGGCGCGGAGACCCAGTACTTC.

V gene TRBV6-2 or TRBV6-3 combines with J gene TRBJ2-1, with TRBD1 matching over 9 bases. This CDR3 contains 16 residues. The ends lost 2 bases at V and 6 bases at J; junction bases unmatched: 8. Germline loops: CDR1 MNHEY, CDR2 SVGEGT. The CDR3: CASSYVIGTGINEQFF. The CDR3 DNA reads TGTGCCAGCAGTTACGTTATCGGGACAGGGATCAATGAGCAGTTCTTC.

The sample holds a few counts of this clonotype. The CDR3 reads CASSSPGQGTYNEQFF. The CDR3 nucleotides are TGTGCCAGCAGCTCCCCGGGACAGGGGACCTACAATGAGCAGTTCTTC. The chain is built from TRBV7-9 and TRBJ2-1, with 10 bases fitting TRBD1. The CDR3 is 16 residues long. V lost 4 bases, J lost 2 bases, and 5 bases stayed unmatched. Germline V gene lookup returns CDR1 SEHNR and CDR2 FQNEAQ (reference sequence).

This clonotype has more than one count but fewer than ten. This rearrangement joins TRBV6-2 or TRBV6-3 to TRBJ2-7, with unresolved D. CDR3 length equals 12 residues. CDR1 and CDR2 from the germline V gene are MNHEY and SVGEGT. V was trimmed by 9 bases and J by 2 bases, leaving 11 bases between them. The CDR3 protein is CASTTTAYEQYF. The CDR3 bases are TGTGCCAGTACTACTACAGCCTACGAGCAGTACTTC.

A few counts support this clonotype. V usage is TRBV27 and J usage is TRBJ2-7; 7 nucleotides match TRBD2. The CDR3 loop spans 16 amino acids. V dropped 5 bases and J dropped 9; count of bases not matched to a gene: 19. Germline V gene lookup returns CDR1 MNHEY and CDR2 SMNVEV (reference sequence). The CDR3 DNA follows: TGTGCCAGCAGTCCGCTCCCTTTGGGGAGGGAATCTCGGCAGTACTTC. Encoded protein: CASSPLPLGRESRQYF.

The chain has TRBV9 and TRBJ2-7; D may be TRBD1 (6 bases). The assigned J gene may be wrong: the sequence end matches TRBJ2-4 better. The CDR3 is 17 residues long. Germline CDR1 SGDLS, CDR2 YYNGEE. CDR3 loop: CASSVDPDRYLGNIQYF. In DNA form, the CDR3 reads TGTGCCAGCAGCGTAGACCCAGACAGGTATTTAGGAAACATTCAGTACTTC.

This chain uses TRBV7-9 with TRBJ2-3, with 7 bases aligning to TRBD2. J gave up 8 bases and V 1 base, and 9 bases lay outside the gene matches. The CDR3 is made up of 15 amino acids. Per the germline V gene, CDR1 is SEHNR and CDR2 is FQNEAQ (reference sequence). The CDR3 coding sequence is TGTGCCAGCAGCTTAGGGGCTAGCGGAGGGAGTACGCAGTATTTT. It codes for CASSLGASGGSTQYF.

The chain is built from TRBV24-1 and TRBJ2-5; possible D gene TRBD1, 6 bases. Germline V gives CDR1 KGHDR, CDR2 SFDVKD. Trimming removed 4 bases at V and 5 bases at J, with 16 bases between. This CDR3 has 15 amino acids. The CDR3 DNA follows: TGTGCCACCAGTGACCCAGACAGGTTTGGCGAGACCCAGTACTTC. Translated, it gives CATSDPDRFGETQYF.

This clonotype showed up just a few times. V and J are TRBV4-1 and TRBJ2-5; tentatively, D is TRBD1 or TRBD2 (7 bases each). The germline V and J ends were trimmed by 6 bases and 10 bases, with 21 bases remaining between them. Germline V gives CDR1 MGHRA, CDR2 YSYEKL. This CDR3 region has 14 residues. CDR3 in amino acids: CASSLTGRGEDQYF. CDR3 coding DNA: TGCGCCAGCAGTCTGACAGGGAGGGGAGAGGACCAGTACTTC.

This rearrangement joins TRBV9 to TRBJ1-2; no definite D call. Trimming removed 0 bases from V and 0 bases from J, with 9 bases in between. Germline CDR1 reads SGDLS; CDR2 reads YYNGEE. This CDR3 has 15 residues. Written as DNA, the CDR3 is TGTGCCAGCAGCGTAGCCACACTCTCTAACTATGGCTACACCTTC. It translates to CASSVATLSNYGYTF.

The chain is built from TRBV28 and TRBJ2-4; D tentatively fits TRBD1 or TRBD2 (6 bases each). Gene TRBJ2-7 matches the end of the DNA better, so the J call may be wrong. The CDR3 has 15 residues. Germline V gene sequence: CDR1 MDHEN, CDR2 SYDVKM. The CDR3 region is CASSGGGGLGYEQYF. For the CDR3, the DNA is TGTGCCAGCAGTGGCGGAGGGGGTCTTGGCTACGAGCAGTACTTC.